The sequence of this T cell receptor (beta chain) was determined in a study of T-cell reconstitution after alpha-beta-depleted transplantation in children. V was clipped by 0 bases and J by 5 bases, with 11 bases between them. This CDR3 has 14 residues. Germline values: CDR1 SGHRS, CDR2 YFSETQ. Unique molecular identifiers were used to barcode this TCRbeta library. TCRdb called the PCR reads again in MiXCR, with one record for every CDR3 protein. Of 900,000 or so distinct CDR3 sequences in the sample, about 15% were seen once. The chain is built from TRBV5-1 and TRBJ2-5; D remains ambiguous. The sequence was obtained from a male patient younger than 18 who had a stem cell transplant for acute lymphoblastic leukemia, so the T cells may come from the graft donor. This sample comprised PBMCs, mostly from graft donor cells, obtained 360 days after TCRalphabeta/CD19-depleted stem cell transplant. The CDR3 protein is CASSLGSGPETQYF. DNA for the CDR3: TGCGCCAGCAGCTTGGGGTCTGGGCCGGAGACCCAGTACTTC.